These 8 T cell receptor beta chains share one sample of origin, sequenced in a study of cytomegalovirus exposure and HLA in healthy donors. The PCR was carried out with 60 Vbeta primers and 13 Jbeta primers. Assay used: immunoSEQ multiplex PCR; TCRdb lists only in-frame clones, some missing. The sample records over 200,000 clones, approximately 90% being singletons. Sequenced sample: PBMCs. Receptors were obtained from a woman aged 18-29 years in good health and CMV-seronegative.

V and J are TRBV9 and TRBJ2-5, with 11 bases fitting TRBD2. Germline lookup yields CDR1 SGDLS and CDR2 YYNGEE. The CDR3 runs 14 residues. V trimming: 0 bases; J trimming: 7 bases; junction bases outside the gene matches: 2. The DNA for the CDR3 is TGTGCCAGCAGCGTAGACACTAGCGGGAGGACCCAGTACTTC. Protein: CASSVDTSGRTQYF.

CDR3 DNA: TGCGCCAGCAGCCAAGATCGTGGGACAGGCGCCTACGAGCAGTACTTC. Its translation is CASSQDRGTGAYEQYF. The genes are TRBV4-3 and TRBJ2-7; 8 positions match TRBD1. V lost 0 bases and J lost 2; bases outside the gene matches: 6. This CDR3 has 16 amino acids. Germline CDR1 LGHNA, CDR2 YSLEER.

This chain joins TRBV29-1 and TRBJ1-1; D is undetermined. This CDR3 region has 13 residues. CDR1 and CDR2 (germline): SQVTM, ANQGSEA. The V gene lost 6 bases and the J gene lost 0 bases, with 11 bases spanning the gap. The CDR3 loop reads CSVAVKMNTEAFF. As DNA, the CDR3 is TGCAGCGTGGCTGTTAAGATGAACACTGAAGCTTTCTTT.

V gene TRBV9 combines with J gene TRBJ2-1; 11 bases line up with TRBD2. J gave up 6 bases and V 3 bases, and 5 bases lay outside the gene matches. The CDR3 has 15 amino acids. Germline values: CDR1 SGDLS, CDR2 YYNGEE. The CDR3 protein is CASSANSGGVNEQFF. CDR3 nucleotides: TGTGCCAGCAGCGCAAATAGCGGGGGGGTCAATGAGCAGTTCTTC.

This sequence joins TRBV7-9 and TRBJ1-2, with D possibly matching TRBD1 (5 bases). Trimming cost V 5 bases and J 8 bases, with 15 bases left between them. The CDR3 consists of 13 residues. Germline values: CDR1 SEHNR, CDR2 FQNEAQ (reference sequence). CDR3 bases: TGTGCCAGCAGCCCCCTGGGGGGTGAGGGCTACACCTTC. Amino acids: CASSPLGGEGYTF.

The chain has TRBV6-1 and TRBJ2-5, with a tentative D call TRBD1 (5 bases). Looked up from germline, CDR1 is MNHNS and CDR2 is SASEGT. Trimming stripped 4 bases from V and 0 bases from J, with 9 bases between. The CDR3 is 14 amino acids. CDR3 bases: TGTGCCAGCAGTGGGACAAACTACCAAGAGACCCAGTACTTC. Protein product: CASSGTNYQETQYF.

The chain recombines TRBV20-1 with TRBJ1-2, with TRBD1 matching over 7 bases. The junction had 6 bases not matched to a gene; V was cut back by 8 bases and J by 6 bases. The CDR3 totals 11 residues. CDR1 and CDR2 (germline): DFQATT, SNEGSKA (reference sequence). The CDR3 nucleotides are TGCAGTCCAGGACAGGCCGATGGCTACACCTTC. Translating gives CSPGQADGYTF.

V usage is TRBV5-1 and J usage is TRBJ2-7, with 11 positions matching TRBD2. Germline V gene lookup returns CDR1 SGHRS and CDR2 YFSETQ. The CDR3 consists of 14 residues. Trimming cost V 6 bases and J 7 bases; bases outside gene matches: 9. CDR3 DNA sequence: TGCGCCAGCAAAAAACTAGCGGGAGTGAGGGAGCAGTACTTC. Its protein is CASKKLAGVREQYF.